This TCR beta chain was profiled in a study of T cell repertoires in cytomegalovirus infection. Study summary: Well-studied HLA-B-restricted epitopes and recently identified HLA-C-restricted epitopes of CMV were both used in the study. Public TCR beta signature analysis indicated the presence of both CMV infection and matching HLA type. Study-level results: Ex vivo, HLA-C-restricted CMV-specific TCR beta clonotypes prevailed over the rest of the response. The study identified carriers of CMV plus the relevant HLA from cumulative public TCR beta family frequency.

TCRdb fed the reads into MiXCR, producing one record per CDR3 protein. The top ten hold roughly an eighth of the sample, which has about 920,000 distinct CDR3 sequences, around 30% seen once. This clonotype was detected many times. Its antigen is currently unknown. The CDR3 runs 16 residues. V lost 5 bases to trimming and J lost 10 bases, with 24 bases between them. The chain has TRBV12-3 or TRBV12-4 and TRBJ2-1, with D uncertain. The sequence derives from a human donor in good health (CMV status not recorded). Some clones in this sample may be carry-over from other donors' samples. This material consisted of cultured CD8+ T cells from PBMCs, taken from culture after CMV antigen stimulation. CDR3 region: CASSTQESVGRKEQFF. CDR3 coding DNA: TGTGCCAGCAGTACCCAGGAAAGTGTTGGAAGGAAGGAGCAGTTCTTC.